This TCR beta chain is drawn from a study of cytomegalovirus exposure and HLA in healthy donors. Study findings and constraints: According to an earlier analysis, most TCR beta V segments yielded productive rearrangements about 90% or about 30% of the time. Among TCR beta chains, those listed as cytomegalovirus-associated numbered over 150.

A remark on this clone: Its antigen is as yet unknown.

The CDR3 has 15 amino acids. Trimming at V came to 0 bases and at J to 7 bases, leaving 5 bases not matched to a gene. Germline V gene lookup returns CDR1 SGHKS and CDR2 YYEKEE (reference sequence). It was with 60 Vbeta and 13 Jbeta primers that the PCR ran. Sequenced by immunoSEQ multiplex PCR; TCRdb stores in-frame clones only, minus some. The sample has approximately 210,000 clones, about 85% seen once. This receptor was obtained from a male donor in good health and CMV-seropositive. The genes are TRBV5-5 and TRBJ1-5; 9 bases align to TRBD1. The material sequenced was PBMCs. The DNA for the CDR3 is TGTGCCAGCAGCTTGGGGACAGGGGCGGAACAGCCCCAGCATTTT. This translates into CASSLGTGAEQPQHF.